This T cell receptor (beta chain) was obtained from a study of blood T cell repertoires in COVID-19. Study-wide context: T cells, B-cell-depleted T cells, or PBMCs supplied cDNA or gDNA.

The assay was immunoSEQ multiplex PCR, and TCRdb's table has in-frame clones only and misses some. The sample includes tens of thousands of clones, 68% of them seen just once. CDR3 length: 15 residues. The receptor was derived from a woman aged 65 to 85 with acute or convalescent COVID-19. V is TRBV21-1 and J is TRBJ1-3; the table gives TRBD1 as D, unverified against the DNA. TRBV21-1 is a listed pseudogene. The sequenced material came from peripheral blood. CDR3 in DNA: TGTGCCAGCAGCAAAGGGACAGGGAAAGAGAACACCATATATTTT. It codes for CASSKGTGKENTIYF.